This TCR beta chain originates from a study of vaccination and CD4 T cells after COVID-19. Across the study: Post-vaccine sampling followed dose two by a median about 70 days (range 14 to 241). Findings and caveats of the study: The authors identified 304 of 307 vaccine-specific clones in convalescent patients as spike mono-reactive.

The treatment denotes: roughly 10-day PBMC culture with coronavirus spike peptide pools or control peptides (ViraFEST assay). Via ViraFEST, peptide pools expanded antigen-specific T cells before TCR sequencing. Of note for this clonotype: What it binds is not known.

The CDR3 spans 17 residues. The V end was cut by 6 bases, the J end by 6 bases, with 24 bases between. The V gene's germline CDR1 is KGHDR and CDR2 SFDVKD. The Oncomine TCR Beta short-read assay was applied to DNA of cultured CD4+ T cells. Researchers extracted genomic DNA from CD4+ T cells that had been cultured. Using its own MiXCR run on the PCR reads, TCRdb lists one record per CDR3 protein. Here the sample spans about 21,000 distinct CDR3 sequences, around 62% being singletons. This TCR came from a human donor who received a COVID-19 vaccine. Sequenced material: CD4+ T cells from blood, cultured in vitro, taken before SARS-CoV-2 vaccination. The chain links TRBV24-1 to TRBJ2-3, with D perhaps matching TRBD1 or TRBD2 (6 bases each). CDR3 region: CATSLSKTGAPWDTQYF. The CDR3 bases are TGTGCCACCAGTCTCAGTAAGACGGGGGCGCCCTGGGATACGCAGTATTTT.